The 10 T cell receptor beta chains below were found in one sample sequenced in a study of blood T cell repertoires in COVID-19. The assay was immunoSEQ multiplex PCR, and TCRdb's table has in-frame clones only and misses some. The table lists nearly 250,000 clones, 86% of them singletons. Sequencing input: peripheral blood. These receptors were taken from an elderly woman with COVID-19, enrolled during active disease.

This chain connects TRBV21-1 to TRBJ2-3; the table names TRBD2, a call not compared with the DNA. TRBV21-1 is a recognized pseudogene. This CDR3 comprises 14 residues. CDR3: CASSPRGLPDTQYF. For the CDR3, the DNA is TGTGCCAGCAGCCCCCGTGGACTACCAGATACGCAGTATTTT.

The rearrangement uses TRBV7-2 and TRBJ2-2, with 8 positions matching TRBD1. The CDR3 has 15 residues. V shed 5 bases and J 6 bases; nucleotides not matched to a gene: 8. CDR1 and CDR2 from the germline V gene are SGHTA and FQGNSA. CDR3 residues: CASSPRQGRAGELFF. DNA for the CDR3: TGTGCCAGCAGCCCACGACAGGGGCGGGCCGGGGAGCTGTTTTTT. Looking up the rest from reference TRBV7-2 and TRBJ2-2 gives the full variable domain: GAGVSQSPSNKVTEKGKDVELRCDPISGHTALYWYRQSLGQGLEFLIYFQGNSAPDKSGLPSDRFSAERTGGSVSTLTIQRTQQEDSAVYLCASSPRQGRAGELFFGEGSRLTVL.

This chain joins TRBV5-4 and TRBJ1-2; a possible D gene is TRBD1 (6 bases). This CDR3 is 13 amino acids long. Germline V gene sequence: CDR1 SGHNT, CDR2 YYREEE (reference sequence). V dropped 0 bases and J dropped 8 bases, with 11 bases sitting between them. The CDR3 DNA sequence: TGTGCCAGCAGCTTGGACAGGGTTCTAGGCTACACCTTC. Protein sequence: CASSLDRVLGYTF.

This clone was seen more than once but under ten times. The chain joins TRBV14 to TRBJ2-3; possible D gene TRBD1, 6 bases. The V gene's germline CDR1 is SGHDN and CDR2 FVKESK. V lost 4 bases and J 3 bases, leaving 17 bases between the germline ends. The CDR3 is made up of 16 amino acids. The CDR3 DNA follows: TGTGCCAGCAGCCCGACAGGACCAAGAAGGACAGATACGCAGTATTTT. Amino acid sequence: CASSPTGPRRTDTQYF.

The V call is TRBV3-1 (or the pseudogene TRBV3-2), the J call TRBJ1-1, with 8 positions matching TRBD1. Germline assignment: CDR1 LGHDT and CDR2 YNNKEL (reference sequence). The length of the CDR3 is 15 residues. With V trimmed by 4 bases and J by 2 bases, 6 bases remained unmatched. The CDR3 DNA reads as TGTGCCAGCAGCCTCCGGACAGGGATTAACACTGAAGCTTTCTTT. It is translated as CASSLRTGINTEAFF.

This clone occurred once. The J gene is TRBJ1-1, the V gene TRBV28; maybe TRBD1 (5 bases). This CDR3 spans 15 amino acids. V lost 7 bases and J lost 4, with 19 bases in between. Germline-derived CDR1 and CDR2 are MDHEN and SYDVKM. The CDR3 region is CASTLGVGIGTEAFF. CDR3 DNA sequence: TGTGCCAGCACCTTAGGGGTGGGTATCGGCACTGAAGCTTTCTTT.

The chain couples TRBV7-6 to TRBJ2-2; D unclear. The CDR3 is 14 amino acids. CDR1 is SGHVS, CDR2 FNYEAQ, per germline. V lost 1 base to trimming and J lost 8 bases, with 11 bases between them. The CDR3 coding sequence is TGTGCCAGCAGCTTAGGAGTTCCATCAGGGGAGCTGTTTTTT. It translates to CASSLGVPSGELFF.

This clone was counted a single time. The chain combines TRBV5-4 with TRBJ2-2; D not resolved. Trimming pared 0 bases from V and 3 bases from J, leaving 9 bases between. The CDR3 contains 15 residues. CDR1 is SGHNT, CDR2 YYREEE, per germline (reference sequence). The CDR3 sequence: CASSLGQVYTGELFF. The CDR3 coding sequence is TGTGCCAGCAGCTTGGGTCAGGTGTACACCGGGGAGCTGTTTTTT. Full variable domain (rest looked up from reference TRBV5-4 and TRBJ2-2): ETGVTQSPTHLIKTRGQQVTLRCSSQSGHNTVSWYQQALGQGPQFIFQYYREEENGRGNFPPRFSGLQFPNYSSELNVNALELDDSALYLCASSLGQVYTGELFFGEGSRLTVL.

V and J are TRBV7-9 and TRBJ2-2; 9 bases map to TRBD2. CDR3 length: 15 amino acids. Germline CDR1 reads SEHNR; CDR2 reads FQNEAQ (reference sequence). V shed 5 bases, J shed 6 bases, and the junction held 7 bases outside the gene matches. In DNA, the CDR3 is TGTGCCAGCAGCCCTACGGGACTAGCATCCGGGGAGCTGTTTTTT. It yields the protein CASSPTGLASGELFF.

The gene calls are TRBV6-1 and TRBJ2-7; tentative D call: TRBD2 (5 bases). This CDR3 region has 14 residues. V gave up 6 bases and J gave up 4 bases, with 16 bases separating them. Germline CDR1 MNHNS, CDR2 SASEGT. In nucleotides, the CDR3 is TGTGCCAGCAGCACCACCTCGGACTCTTACGAGCAGTACGTC. Amino acid sequence: CASSTTSDSYEQYV.